This TCR beta chain was captured in a study of control samples from healthy donors and cancer patients. This clone was counted only a few times. The germline V gene has CDR1 KGHDR and CDR2 SFDVKD. This CDR3 comprises 12 residues. Trimming removed 10 bases from V and 4 bases from J, with 12 bases in between. Data came from immunoSEQ multiplex PCR; TCRdb stores just in-frame clones and leaves some out. The data contain about 110,000 clones, roughly 90% of them singletons. This rearrangement joins TRBV24-1 to TRBJ1-2, with D unresolved. This sequence was found in a woman aged 55-75 years with lung cancer. The sequencing sample was made of PBMCs. The chain's CDR3 is CATSGGGYGYTF. The CDR3, as DNA: TGTGCCACGTCGGGAGGAGGCTATGGCTACACCTTC.